This TCR beta chain was identified during a study of T-cell memory formation after mild COVID-19. Trimming shortened V by 5 bases and J by 2 bases, and 15 bases separated the two germline ends. The CDR3 covers 16 residues. The germline gives CDR1 SEHNR, CDR2 FQNEAQ (reference sequence). MiXCR, applied by TCRdb to the 5' RACE reads, yields one record per CDR3 protein. Of about 420,000 distinct CDR3 sequences listed, around 22% are singletons. There are a few counts of this clonotype. The sequenced sample was PBMCs or a T cell subset sorted from them (not recorded which). This chain joins TRBV7-9 and TRBJ2-2; the D gene is possibly TRBD1 (6 bases). The receptor was derived from an adult woman who had mild COVID-19 (a few samples of this study predate the infection). Cell type and time point are not known. CDR3 region: CASSAPGTPNTGELFF. The DNA for the CDR3 is TGTGCCAGCAGCGCCCCCGGGACACCTAACACCGGGGAGCTGTTTTTT.